These 5 T cell receptor beta chains were sequenced from one sample in a study of T cells after posttransplantation cyclophosphamide. TCRdb's table, derived via immunoSEQ multiplex PCR, lists solely in-frame clones and lacks some. The data hold 15,000 to 20,000 clones, with roughly 94% observed a single time. Cells defined as naive were viable CD3+CD4+ or CD3+CD8+ and CCR7+CD45RA+CD45RO-CD95-CD27+CD28+. The sequencing input was naive CD4+ T cells sorted from blood. The source of these receptors is a woman in her forties or fifties in good health and a related stem cell transplant donor.

The gene calls are TRBV19 and TRBJ2-1; TRBD2 might be the D (6 bases). CDR3 length: 14 amino acids. Germline CDR1 is LNHDA and CDR2 is SQIVND (reference sequence). Trimming took off 3 bases at V and 0 bases at J, with 6 bases between the two ends. The CDR3, as DNA: TGTGCCAGTAGTATCGGGGGCTCCTACAATGAGCAGTTCTTC. Translating it yields CASSIGGSYNEQFF.

The table lists this clone with a count of one. CDR3 in DNA: TGTGCCAGCAGCCCCGGTGTCTCCGCACCAGATACGCAGTATTTT. Protein product: CASSPGVSAPDTQYF. V gene TRBV6-4 combines with J gene TRBJ2-3; D not resolved. The V and J ends lost 6 bases and 4 bases respectively, with 17 bases between them. This CDR3 region has 15 residues. Germline V CDR1 and CDR2: MRHNA, SNTAGT.

About this clone: This same CDR3 is encoded by further DNA sequences in the sample. The CDR3 sequence is CSARVGDTQYF. The CDR3 DNA follows: TGCAGTGCTAGAGTGGGCGATACGCAGTATTTT. The gene calls are TRBV20-1 and TRBJ2-3; D remains ambiguous. From germline, CDR1 is DFQATT and CDR2 SNEGSKA (reference sequence). CDR3 length equals 11 residues. V was shortened by 1 base and J by 6 bases, with 5 bases between the two germline ends.

The chain links TRBV9 to TRBJ2-7; possibly TRBD2 for D (6 bases). Trimming removed 1 base from V and 6 bases from J, with 26 bases in between. CDR1 is SGDLS and CDR2 is YYNGEE in the germline V gene. This CDR3 contains 18 residues. The CDR3 sequence: CASSVSLLQTGAHSEQYF. The CDR3 DNA reads TGTGCCAGCAGCGTAAGCCTCCTCCAAACGGGAGCCCATTCCGAGCAGTACTTC.

The gene calls are TRBV25-1 and TRBJ1-1; possibly TRBD1 for D (6 bases). CDR1 is MGHDK and CDR2 is SYGVNS in the germline V gene. V dropped 4 bases and J dropped 4 bases, with 13 bases sitting between them. This CDR3 contains 14 residues. The CDR3 bases are TGTGCCAGCAGTGGCATTGGGGGCCGCACTGAAGCTTTCTTT. It yields the protein CASSGIGGRTEAFF.